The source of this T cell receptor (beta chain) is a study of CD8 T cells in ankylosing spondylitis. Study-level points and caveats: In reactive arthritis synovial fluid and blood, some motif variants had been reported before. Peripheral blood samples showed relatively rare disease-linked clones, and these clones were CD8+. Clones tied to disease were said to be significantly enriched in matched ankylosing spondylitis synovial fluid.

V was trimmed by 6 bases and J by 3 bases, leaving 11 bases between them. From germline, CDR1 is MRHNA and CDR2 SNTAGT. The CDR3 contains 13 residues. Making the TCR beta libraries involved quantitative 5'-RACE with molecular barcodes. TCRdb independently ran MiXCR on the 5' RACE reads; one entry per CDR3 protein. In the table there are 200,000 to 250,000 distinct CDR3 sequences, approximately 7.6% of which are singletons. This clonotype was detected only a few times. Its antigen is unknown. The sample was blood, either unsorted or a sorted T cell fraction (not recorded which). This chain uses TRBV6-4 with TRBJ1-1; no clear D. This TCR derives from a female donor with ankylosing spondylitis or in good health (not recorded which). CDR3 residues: CASRSAPDTEAFF. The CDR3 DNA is TGTGCCAGCAGATCCGCCCCTGACACTGAAGCTTTCTTT.